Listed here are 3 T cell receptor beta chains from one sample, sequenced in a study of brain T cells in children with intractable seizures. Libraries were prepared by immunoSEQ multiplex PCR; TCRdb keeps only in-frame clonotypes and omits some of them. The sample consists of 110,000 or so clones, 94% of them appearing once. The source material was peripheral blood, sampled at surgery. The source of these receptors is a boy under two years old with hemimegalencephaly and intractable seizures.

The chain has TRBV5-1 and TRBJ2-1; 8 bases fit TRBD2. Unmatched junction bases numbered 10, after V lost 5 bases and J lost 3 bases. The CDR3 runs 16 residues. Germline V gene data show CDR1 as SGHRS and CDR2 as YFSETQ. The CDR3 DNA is TGCGCCAGCAGTCTCAGCGGGGGAGGGTTCTACAATGAGCAGTTCTTC. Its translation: CASSLSGGGFYNEQFF.

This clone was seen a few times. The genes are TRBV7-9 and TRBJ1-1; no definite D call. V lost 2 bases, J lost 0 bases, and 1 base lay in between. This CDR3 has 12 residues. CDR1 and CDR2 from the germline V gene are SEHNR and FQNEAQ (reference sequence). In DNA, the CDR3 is TGTGCCAGCAGCTTAATGAACACTGAAGCTTTCTTT. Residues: CASSLMNTEAFF.

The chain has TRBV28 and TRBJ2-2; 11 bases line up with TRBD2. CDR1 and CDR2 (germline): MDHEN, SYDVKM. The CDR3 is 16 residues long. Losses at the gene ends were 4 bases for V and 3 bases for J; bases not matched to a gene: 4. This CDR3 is CASSSRTSGYTGELFF. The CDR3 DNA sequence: TGTGCCAGCAGTTCGCGGACTAGCGGGTACACCGGGGAGCTGTTTTTT.